The 21 T cell receptor beta chains reported below all come from one sample, sequenced in a study of patients and donors after allogeneic stem cell transplantation. TCRdb redid the calling of the RT-PCR reads with MiXCR, one entry per CDR3 protein. The sample holds some 960,000 distinct CDR3 sequences; 15% to 20% are singletons and the top ten take approximately 5.9%. The specimen sequenced was blood, either unsorted or a sorted T cell fraction (not recorded which). The receptors come from a human donor who was either an allogeneic HSCT recipient or a stem cell or donor lymphocyte infusion donor (not recorded which). It is not recorded whose cells these are; they may come from a transplant donor.

In this sample, this clonotype turned up once. The CDR3 does not end in the conserved phenylalanine or tryptophan, so this is likely a read error. The chain couples TRBV2 to TRBJ1-1, with D unresolved. Germline assignment: CDR1 SNHLY and CDR2 FYNNEI. The ends were cut back, 2 bases at V and 10 bases at J, with 11 bases in the middle. This CDR3 has 12 amino acids. CDR3 sequence (DNA): TGTGCCAGCAGTGAACGGGCCAAGGGAGCTTTCTGT. Its translation is CASSERAKGAFC.

J is TRBJ1-1 and V is TRBV20-1; D is undetermined. V lost 0 bases and J lost 10, with 15 bases in between. The CDR3 runs 13 residues. The V gene's germline CDR1 is DFQATT and CDR2 SNEGSKA (reference sequence). CDR3 DNA sequence: TGCAGTGCTAGAGATACCGGGGAGAATCGAGCTTTCTTT. Translated, it gives CSARDTGENRAFF.

V is TRBV7-2 and J is TRBJ1-6; 8 bases align to TRBD1. After removal of 4 bases from V and 16 bases from J, the junction contained 12 bases not matched to a gene. CDR3 size: 14 residues. Germline assignment: CDR1 SGHTA and CDR2 FQGNSA. CDR3 residues: CASSSRTGQYSLHF. CDR3 DNA sequence: TGTGCCAGCAGCTCAAGGACAGGGCAGTACTCACTCCACTTT.

There are a few counts of this clonotype. The rearrangement uses TRBV6-1 and TRBJ1-5; D ambiguous. The germline gives CDR1 MNHNS, CDR2 SASEGT. V was clipped by 3 bases and J by 4 bases, with 13 bases between them. This CDR3 is 15 amino acids long. CDR3: CASSDKWSGNQPQHF. CDR3 DNA: TGTGCCAGCAGTGATAAGTGGAGCGGTAATCAGCCCCAGCATTTT.

The chain combines TRBV19 with TRBJ2-1; D is unclear. The CDR3 runs 13 residues. Germline CDR1 is LNHDA and CDR2 is SQIVND (reference sequence). V was shortened by 3 bases and J by 7 bases, with 10 bases between the two germline ends. CDR3 sequence: CASSISTQNEQFF. The CDR3 DNA reads as TGTGCCAGTAGTATCAGCACCCAGAATGAGCAGTTCTTC.

The table lists this clonotype with a few counts. The chain has TRBV7-9 and TRBJ1-2; D may be TRBD1 (5 bases). The V and J ends lost 8 bases and 7 bases respectively, with 14 bases between them. Germline-derived CDR1 and CDR2 are SEHNR and FQNEAQ (reference sequence). This CDR3 spans 12 amino acids. CDR3 protein: CASHQGIGGYTF. The CDR3, as DNA: TGTGCCAGCCATCAGGGAATCGGTGGCTACACCTTC.

J is TRBJ1-1 and V is TRBV6-1; the match to TRBD1 covers 7 bases. CDR3 length equals 14 residues. V was pared by 5 bases and J by 5 bases, with 8 bases of the junction left unmatched. CDR1 is MNHNS, CDR2 SASEGT, per germline. The CDR3: CASSRTGHSTEAFF. CDR3 sequence (DNA): TGTGCCAGCAGTAGGACAGGACACTCAACTGAAGCTTTCTTT.

This clonotype was observed a few times. The V gene is TRBV20-1, the J gene TRBJ2-1, with TRBD2 matching over 9 bases. The germline gives CDR1 DFQATT, CDR2 SNEGSKA (reference sequence). The CDR3 runs 15 residues. Unmatched junction bases numbered 6, after V lost 2 bases and J lost 4 bases. In DNA form, the CDR3 reads TGCAGTGCTAGAAGATTGCTAGCGGGGTACAATGAGCAGTTCTTC. It encodes CSARRLLAGYNEQFF.

The rearrangement uses TRBV20-1 and TRBJ2-7; 12 bases fit TRBD1. The CDR3 contains 13 residues. Trimming removed 6 bases from V and 5 bases from J; junction bases left unmatched: 5. Germline V gives CDR1 DFQATT, CDR2 SNEGSKA (reference sequence). The CDR3 region has the DNA TGCAGTGCAGGGGGACAGGGGGCCCACGAGCAGTACTTC. It is translated as CSAGGQGAHEQYF.

J is TRBJ2-7 and V is TRBV23-1; D unresolved. TRBV23-1 qualifies as an ORF whose function is uncertain. The CDR3 contains 12 residues. V gave up 0 bases and J gave up 11 bases, with 11 bases separating them. The CDR3 region is CASSQSHPPKYF. The CDR3 nucleotides read TGCGCCAGCAGTCAATCCCACCCGCCAAAGTACTTC.

The chain links TRBV25-1 to TRBJ2-2; D is unresolved. The CDR3 loop spans 16 amino acids. Germline-derived CDR1 and CDR2 are MGHDK and SYGVNS. Trimming took off 1 base at V and 5 bases at J, with 14 bases between the two ends. CDR3 loop: CASSEFRRESTGELFF. For the CDR3, the DNA is TGTGCCAGCAGTGAATTCCGACGAGAAAGTACCGGGGAGCTGTTTTTT.

This chain uses TRBV4-3 with TRBJ1-6; D is uncertain. This CDR3 region has 16 residues. Germline CDR1 and CDR2: LGHNA and YSLEER. Trimming took off 0 bases at V and 6 bases at J, with 12 bases between the two ends. CDR3 sequence reads: CASSQEPRRGNSPLHF. CDR3 nucleotides: TGCGCCAGCAGCCAAGAACCGAGGCGGGGTAATTCACCCCTCCACTTT.

This clonotype was seen a few times. V and J are TRBV4-1 and TRBJ2-1; 11 bases match TRBD1. The germline V gene encodes CDR1 MGHRA and CDR2 YSYEKL. The CDR3 spans 16 residues. V lost 5 bases to trimming and J lost 7 bases; unmatched junction nucleotides: 10. The CDR3 reads CASSGAGTGGGNEQFF. Here the CDR3 DNA reads TGCGCCAGCAGCGGGGCCGGGACAGGGGGTGGAAATGAGCAGTTCTTC.

This clonotype was picked up many times. V usage is TRBV5-1 and J usage is TRBJ1-5; perhaps TRBD1 as D (6 bases). Germline CDR1 reads SGHRS; CDR2 reads YFSETQ. V lost 4 bases and J 3 bases, leaving 14 bases between the germline ends. CDR3 length equals 15 residues. The CDR3 sequence: CASSPGHSDNQPQHF. CDR3 coding DNA: TGCGCCAGCAGCCCGGGACACTCAGACAATCAGCCCCAGCATTTT.

This clonotype occurred a few times. The genes are TRBV3-1 and TRBJ2-2; a possible D gene is TRBD1 (6 bases). V gave up 0 bases and J gave up 2 bases, with 13 bases separating them. Germline CDR1 reads LGHDT; CDR2 reads YNNKEL (reference sequence). The CDR3 loop spans 17 amino acids. CDR3 in amino acids: CASSQERARGNTGELFF. The CDR3 DNA reads as TGTGCCAGCAGCCAAGAGAGGGCCAGGGGTAACACCGGGGAGCTGTTTTTT.

This clonotype came up many times. This chain joins TRBV7-2 and TRBJ2-4; D may be TRBD1 (6 bases). Trimming pared 3 bases from V and 1 base from J, leaving 13 bases between. The CDR3 spans 16 residues. The germline CDR1 and CDR2 sequences are SGHTA and FQGNSA. The CDR3 loop reads CASSLTGPYAKNIQYF. The CDR3 nucleotides are TGTGCCAGCAGCTTGACAGGTCCCTATGCCAAAAACATTCAGTACTTC.

The table lists this clonotype with many counts. This chain links TRBV5-6 with TRBJ2-3; D not certain. The germline V gene has CDR1 SGHDT and CDR2 YYEEEE. The CDR3 length is 15 residues. V lost 0 bases, J lost 1 base, and 9 bases lay in between. The CDR3 DNA reads TGTGCCAGCAGCTTGGTCGCCGGTGGCACAGATACGCAGTATTTT. Protein product: CASSLVAGGTDTQYF.

This clonotype was found a few times. The chain combines TRBV5-6 with TRBJ1-1, with D unclear. Trimming took off 0 bases at V and 1 base at J, with 13 bases between the two ends. The germline V gene encodes CDR1 SGHDT and CDR2 YYEEEE. CDR3 length: 16 residues. CDR3 loop: CASSLGNHGKNTEAFF. The CDR3 DNA reads TGTGCCAGCAGCTTGGGGAACCACGGGAAGAACACTGAAGCTTTCTTT.

The chain joins TRBV9 to TRBJ2-1; 8 bases fit TRBD1. The length of the CDR3 is 15 residues. With V trimmed by 0 bases and J by 6 bases, 5 bases remained unmatched. Looked up from germline, CDR1 is SGDLS and CDR2 is YYNGEE. CDR3 DNA: TGTGCCAGCAGCGTAGTGGACAGGGACCCCAATGAGCAGTTCTTC. Translated, it gives CASSVVDRDPNEQFF.

The rearrangement uses TRBV5-4 and TRBJ2-1; D perhaps matches TRBD2 (5 bases). Germline V gene sequence: CDR1 SGHNT, CDR2 YYREEE (reference sequence). CDR3 length: 14 residues. The V gene lost 4 bases and the J gene lost 4 bases, with 12 bases spanning the gap. CDR3 protein: CASSLRALYNEQFF. Written as DNA, the CDR3 is TGTGCCAGCAGCCTGCGGGCTTTATACAATGAGCAGTTCTTC.

This clonotype was detected a few times. The chain joins TRBV20-1 to TRBJ2-7; D is unresolved. The CDR3 runs 12 residues. Looked up from germline, CDR1 is DFQATT and CDR2 is SNEGSKA (reference sequence). The ends were cut back, 5 bases at V and 2 bases at J, with 10 bases in the middle. CDR3 sequence: CSAALLPYEQYF. The CDR3 DNA is TGCAGTGCTGCCCTTCTGCCCTACGAGCAGTACTTC.